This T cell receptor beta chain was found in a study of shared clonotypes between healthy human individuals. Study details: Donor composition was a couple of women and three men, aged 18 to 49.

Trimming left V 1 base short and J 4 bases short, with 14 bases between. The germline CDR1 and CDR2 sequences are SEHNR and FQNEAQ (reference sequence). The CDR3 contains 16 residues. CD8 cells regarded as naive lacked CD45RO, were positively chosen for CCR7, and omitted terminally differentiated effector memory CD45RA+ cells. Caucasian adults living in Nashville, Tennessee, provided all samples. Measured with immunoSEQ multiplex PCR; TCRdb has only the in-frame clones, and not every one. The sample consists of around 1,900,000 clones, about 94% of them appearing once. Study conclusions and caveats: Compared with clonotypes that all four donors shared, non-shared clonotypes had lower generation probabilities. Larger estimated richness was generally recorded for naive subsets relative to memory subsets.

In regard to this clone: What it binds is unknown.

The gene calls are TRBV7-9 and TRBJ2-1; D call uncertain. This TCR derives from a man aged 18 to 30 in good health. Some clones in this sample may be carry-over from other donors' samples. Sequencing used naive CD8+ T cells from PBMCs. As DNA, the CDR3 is TGTGCCAGCAGCTTAGAGGCGGTACTGGGATACAATGAGCAGTTCTTC. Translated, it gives CASSLEAVLGYNEQFF.